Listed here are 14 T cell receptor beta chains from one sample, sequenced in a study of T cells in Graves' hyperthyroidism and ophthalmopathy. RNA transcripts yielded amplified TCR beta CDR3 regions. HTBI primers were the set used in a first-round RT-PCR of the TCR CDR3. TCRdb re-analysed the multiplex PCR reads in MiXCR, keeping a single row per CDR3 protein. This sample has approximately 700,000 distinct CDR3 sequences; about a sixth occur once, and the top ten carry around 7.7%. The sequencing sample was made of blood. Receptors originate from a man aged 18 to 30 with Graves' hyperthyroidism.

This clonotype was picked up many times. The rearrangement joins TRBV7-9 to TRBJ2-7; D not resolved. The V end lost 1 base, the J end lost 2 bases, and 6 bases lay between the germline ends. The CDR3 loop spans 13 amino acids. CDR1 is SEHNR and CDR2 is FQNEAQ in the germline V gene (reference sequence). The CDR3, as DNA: TGTGCCAGCAGCTTAGACTCAACCTACGAGCAGTACTTC. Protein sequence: CASSLDSTYEQYF.

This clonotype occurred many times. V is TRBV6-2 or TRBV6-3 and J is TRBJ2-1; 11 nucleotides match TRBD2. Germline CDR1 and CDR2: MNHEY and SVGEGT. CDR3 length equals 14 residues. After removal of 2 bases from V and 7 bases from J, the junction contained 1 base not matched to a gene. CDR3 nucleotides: TGTGCCAGCAGTTACCGACTAGCGGGGAATGAGCAGTTCTTC. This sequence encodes CASSYRLAGNEQFF.

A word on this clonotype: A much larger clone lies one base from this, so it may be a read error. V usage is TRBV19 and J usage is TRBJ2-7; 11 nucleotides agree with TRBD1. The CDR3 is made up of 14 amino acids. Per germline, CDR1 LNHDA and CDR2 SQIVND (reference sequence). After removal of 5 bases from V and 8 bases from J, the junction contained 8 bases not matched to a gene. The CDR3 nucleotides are TGTGCCAGTAGTCGGGGGACAGGGGGATACAAGCAGTACTTC. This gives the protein CASSRGTGGYKQYF. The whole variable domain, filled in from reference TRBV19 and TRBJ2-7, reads DGGITQSPKYLFRKEGQNVTLSCEQNLNHDAMYWYRQDPGQGLRLIYYSQIVNDFQKGDIAEGYSVSREKKESFPLTVTSAQKNPTAFYLCASSRGTGGYKQYFGPGTRLTVT.

Here the CDR3 reads CASSQEWVVGEQYF. The CDR3 DNA sequence: TGTGCCAGCAGCCAAGAATGGGTCGTGGGCGAGCAGTACTTC. This chain joins TRBV14 and TRBJ2-7; D is undetermined. Trimming shortened V by 0 bases and J by 6 bases, and 12 bases separated the two germline ends. The germline V gene encodes CDR1 SGHDN and CDR2 FVKESK. The CDR3 sequence is 14 residues long.

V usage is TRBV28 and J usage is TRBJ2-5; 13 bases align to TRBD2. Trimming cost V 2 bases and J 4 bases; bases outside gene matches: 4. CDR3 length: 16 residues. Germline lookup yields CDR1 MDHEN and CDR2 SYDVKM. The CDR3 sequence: CASSLPGLAGVETQYF. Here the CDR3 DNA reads TGTGCCAGCAGTTTACCAGGACTAGCGGGAGTAGAGACCCAGTACTTC.

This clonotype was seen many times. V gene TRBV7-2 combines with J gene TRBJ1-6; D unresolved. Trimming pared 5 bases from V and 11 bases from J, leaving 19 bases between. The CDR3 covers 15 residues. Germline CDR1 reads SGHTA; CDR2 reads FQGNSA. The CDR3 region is CASSQGSGSWAPLHF. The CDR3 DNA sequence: TGTGCCAGCAGCCAAGGATCGGGCAGTTGGGCACCCCTCCACTTT.

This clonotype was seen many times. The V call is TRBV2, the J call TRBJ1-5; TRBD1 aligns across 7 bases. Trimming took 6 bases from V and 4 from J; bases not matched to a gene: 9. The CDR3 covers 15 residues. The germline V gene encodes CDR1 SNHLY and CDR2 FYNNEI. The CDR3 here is CASRPDRRGNQPQHF. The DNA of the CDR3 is TGTGCCAGCAGGCCGGACAGGCGTGGGAATCAGCCCCAGCATTTT.

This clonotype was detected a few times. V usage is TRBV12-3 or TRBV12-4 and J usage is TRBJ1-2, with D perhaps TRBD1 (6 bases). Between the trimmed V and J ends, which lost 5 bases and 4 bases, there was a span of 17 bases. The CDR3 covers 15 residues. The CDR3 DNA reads TGTGCCAGCAGTCCGGGGGGGAGAGGGGGCTATGGCTACACCTTC. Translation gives CASSPGGRGGYGYTF.

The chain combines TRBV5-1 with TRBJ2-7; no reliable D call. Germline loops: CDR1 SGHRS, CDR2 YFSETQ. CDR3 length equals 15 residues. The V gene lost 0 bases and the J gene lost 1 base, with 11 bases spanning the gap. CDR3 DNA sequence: TGCGCCAGCAGCTTGGCCAGCATGGGATCCTACGAGCAGTACTTC. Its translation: CASSLASMGSYEQYF.

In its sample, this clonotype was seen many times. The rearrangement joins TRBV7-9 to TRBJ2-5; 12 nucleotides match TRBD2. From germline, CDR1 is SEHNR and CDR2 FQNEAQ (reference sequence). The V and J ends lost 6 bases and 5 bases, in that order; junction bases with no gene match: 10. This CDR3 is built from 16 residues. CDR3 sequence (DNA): TGTGCCAGCAGAGGCCCCCCTGGACTAGCGGGGGAGACCCAGTACTTC. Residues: CASRGPPGLAGETQYF.

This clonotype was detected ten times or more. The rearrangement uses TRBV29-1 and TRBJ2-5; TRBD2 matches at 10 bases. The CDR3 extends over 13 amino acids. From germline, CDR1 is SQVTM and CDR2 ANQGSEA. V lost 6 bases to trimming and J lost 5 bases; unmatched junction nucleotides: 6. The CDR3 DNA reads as TGCAGCGTGACAGCGGGAGGGACCGAGACCCAGTACTTC. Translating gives CSVTAGGTETQYF. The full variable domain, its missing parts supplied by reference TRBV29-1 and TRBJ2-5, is SAVISQKPSRDICQRGTSLTIQCQVDSQVTMMFWYRQQPGQSLTLIATANQGSEATYESGFVIDKFPISRPNLTFSTLTVSNMSPEDSSIYLCSVTAGGTETQYFGPGTRLLVL.

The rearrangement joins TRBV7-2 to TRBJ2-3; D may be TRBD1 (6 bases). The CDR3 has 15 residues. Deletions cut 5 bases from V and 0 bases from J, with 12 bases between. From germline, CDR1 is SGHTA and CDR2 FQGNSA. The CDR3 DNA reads TGTGCCAGCAGCGTCGACAGGTTTAGCACAGATACGCAGTATTTT. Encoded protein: CASSVDRFSTDTQYF.

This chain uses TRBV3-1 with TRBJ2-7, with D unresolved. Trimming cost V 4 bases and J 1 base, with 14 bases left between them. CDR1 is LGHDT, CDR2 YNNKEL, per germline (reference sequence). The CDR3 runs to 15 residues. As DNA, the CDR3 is TGTGCCAGCAGCCCCGTCGGGTCTCAATCCTACGAGCAGTACTTC. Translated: CASSPVGSQSYEQYF.

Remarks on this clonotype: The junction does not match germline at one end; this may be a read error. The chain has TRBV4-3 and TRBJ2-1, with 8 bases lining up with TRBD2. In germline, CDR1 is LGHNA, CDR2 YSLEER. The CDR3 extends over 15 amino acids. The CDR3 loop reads CTSSQRESSYNEQFF. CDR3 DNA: TGCACCAGCAGCCAGCGGGAGAGCTCCTACAATGAGCAGTTCTTC.